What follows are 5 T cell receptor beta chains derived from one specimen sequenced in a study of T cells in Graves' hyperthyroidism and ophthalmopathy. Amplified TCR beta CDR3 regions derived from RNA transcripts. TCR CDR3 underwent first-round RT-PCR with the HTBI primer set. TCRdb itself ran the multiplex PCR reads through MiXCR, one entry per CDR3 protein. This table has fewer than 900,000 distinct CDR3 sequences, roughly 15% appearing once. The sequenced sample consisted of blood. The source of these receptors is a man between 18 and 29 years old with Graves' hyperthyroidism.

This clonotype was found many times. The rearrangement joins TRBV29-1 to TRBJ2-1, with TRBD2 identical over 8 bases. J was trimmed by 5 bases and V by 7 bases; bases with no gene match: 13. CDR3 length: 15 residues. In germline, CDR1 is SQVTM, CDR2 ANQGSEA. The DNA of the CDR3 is TGCAGCGGAAAGCGGGAGTCTACCGTCGACAATGAGCAGTTCTTC. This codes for CSGKRESTVDNEQFF.

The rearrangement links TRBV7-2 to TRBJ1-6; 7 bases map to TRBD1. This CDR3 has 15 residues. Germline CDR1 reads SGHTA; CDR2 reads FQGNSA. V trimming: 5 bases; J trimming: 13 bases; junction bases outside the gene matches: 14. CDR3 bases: TGTGCCAGCAGCGGGGTGGGGGGGACAGATGTGCCCCTCCACTTT. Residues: CASSGVGGTDVPLHF. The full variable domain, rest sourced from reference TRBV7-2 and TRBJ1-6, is GAGVSQSPSNKVTEKGKDVELRCDPISGHTALYWYRQSLGQGLEFLIYFQGNSAPDKSGLPSDRFSAERTGGSVSTLTIQRTQQEDSAVYLCASSGVGGTDVPLHFGNGTRLTVT.

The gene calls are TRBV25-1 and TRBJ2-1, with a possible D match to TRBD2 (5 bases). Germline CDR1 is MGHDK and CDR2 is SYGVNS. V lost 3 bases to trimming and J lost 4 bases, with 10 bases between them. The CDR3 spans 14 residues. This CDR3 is CASSDGSPYNEQFF. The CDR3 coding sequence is TGTGCCAGCAGTGATGGGAGCCCATACAATGAGCAGTTCTTC.

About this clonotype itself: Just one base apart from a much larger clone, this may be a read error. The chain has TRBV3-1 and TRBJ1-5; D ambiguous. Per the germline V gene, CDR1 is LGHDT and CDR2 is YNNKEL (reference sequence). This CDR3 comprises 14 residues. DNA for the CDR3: TGTGCCAGCAGCCAATGGGGAGTCAATCAGCTCCAGCATTTT. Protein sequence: CASSQWGVNQLQHF.

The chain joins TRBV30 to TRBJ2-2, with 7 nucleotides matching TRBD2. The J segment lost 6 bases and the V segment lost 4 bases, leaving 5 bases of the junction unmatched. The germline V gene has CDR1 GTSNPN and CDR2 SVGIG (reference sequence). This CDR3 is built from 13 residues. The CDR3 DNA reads TGTGCCTGGATGTCTAGCGGATCCGGGGAGCTGTTTTTT. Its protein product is CAWMSSGSGELFF.